The 11 T cell receptor beta chains given below trace back to one sample, sequenced in a study of CD39 and CD103 CD8 tumor-infiltrating T cells. Produced via immunoSEQ multiplex PCR; TCRdb's table is partial and in-frame only. This repertoire shows over 15,000 clones, about 90% found once; its top ten account for 4.3%. The specimen was CD8+ T cells sorted from blood. The subset denotes: total memory CD8 T cells (CD45RA-CCR7+/-) from blood or uninvolved lymph node. The receptors shown here come from a human donor with head and neck squamous cell carcinoma.

For the CDR3, the DNA is TGTGCCAGCAGCCCAGGGACTAGCGGATACAATGAGCAGTTCTTC. Translated: CASSPGTSGYNEQFF. The chain links TRBV5-4 to TRBJ2-1, with 11 bases lining up with TRBD2. V shed 4 bases and J 4 bases; nucleotides not matched to a gene: 4. Germline CDR1 and CDR2: SGHNT and YYREEE (reference sequence). The CDR3 consists of 15 residues. Supplemented by reference TRBV5-4 and TRBJ2-1, the full variable domain reads ETGVTQSPTHLIKTRGQQVTLRCSSQSGHNTVSWYQQALGQGPQFIFQYYREEENGRGNFPPRFSGLQFPNYSSELNVNALELDDSALYLCASSPGTSGYNEQFFGPGTRLTVL.

This chain joins TRBV5-1 and TRBJ2-5, with D hard to call. The CDR3 sequence is 12 residues long. CDR1 SGHRS and CDR2 YFSETQ come from the germline V gene. V dropped 0 bases and J dropped 8 bases, with 8 bases sitting between them. The CDR3 DNA follows: TGCGCCAGCAGCTTGGTTGGGGAAACCCAGTACTTC. As protein: CASSLVGETQYF.

This rearrangement joins TRBV6-5 to TRBJ1-1, with a possible D match to TRBD1 (5 bases). The V end was cut by 0 bases, the J end by 4 bases, with 12 bases between. CDR3 length: 15 residues. Germline values: CDR1 MNHEY, CDR2 SVGAGI. CDR3 protein: CASSYSGGDSTEAFF. CDR3 in DNA: TGTGCCAGCAGTTACTCTGGGGGGGACTCCACTGAAGCTTTCTTT.

V and J are TRBV14 and TRBJ2-2; 12 bases match TRBD1. Trimming removed 8 bases from V and 4 bases from J; junction bases left unmatched: 8. CDR1 and CDR2 (germline): SGHDN, FVKESK. CDR3 length equals 16 residues. In DNA form, the CDR3 reads TGTGCCAGCGCCCGGGGACAGGGGGCTCGCACCGGGGAGCTGTTTTTT. Encoded protein: CASARGQGARTGELFF.

Details on this clone: A read error may produce the germline difference seen at one junction end. The V gene is TRBV7-7, the J gene TRBJ2-2; 9 bases are a match to TRBD1. Germline CDR1 is SSHAT and CDR2 is FNYEAQ (reference sequence). CDR3 length equals 16 residues. The CDR3 here is CASSLGGTGSTGELFF. CDR3 coding DNA: TGTGCTAGCAGCTTAGGAGGGACAGGGAGCACCGGGGAGCTGTTTTTT.

This rearrangement joins TRBV11-2 to TRBJ1-3, with a weak D call TRBD1 (5 bases). V was clipped by 1 base and J by 0 bases, with 13 bases between them. This CDR3 has 17 residues. CDR1 and CDR2 from the germline V gene are SGHAT and FQNNGV. Here the CDR3 reads CASSLVGDDSSGNTIYF. The CDR3 DNA sequence: TGTGCCAGCAGCTTAGTGGGAGACGACAGCTCTGGAAACACCATATATTTT.

DNA for the CDR3: TGTGCCGCACGCCCCCGGGACGCTCCTGAAGCTTTCTTT. The encoded protein is CAARPRDAPEAFF. The rearrangement joins TRBV27 to TRBJ1-1; perhaps TRBD1 as D (5 bases). The CDR3 is made up of 13 amino acids. Germline values: CDR1 MNHEY, CDR2 SMNVEV (reference sequence). Trimming stripped 11 bases from V and 6 bases from J, with 19 bases between.

This rearrangement joins TRBV7-9 to TRBJ1-1; D gene uncertain. The V gene lost 3 bases and the J gene lost 1 base, with 12 bases spanning the gap. Germline CDR1 and CDR2: SEHNR and FQNEAQ (reference sequence). The CDR3 consists of 15 residues. The CDR3 nucleotides read TGTGCCAGCAGCTTGGGAGGGTTGGGGAACACTGAAGCTTTCTTT. Its translation: CASSLGGLGNTEAFF.

The V and J genes are TRBV18 and TRBJ2-5; D assignment may be TRBD1 or TRBD2 (5 bases each). This CDR3 has 14 residues. V gave up 2 bases and J gave up 5 bases, with 12 bases separating them. Germline CDR1 is KGHSH and CDR2 is LQKENI. The CDR3: CASSPGTWGETQYF. The CDR3 bases are TGTGCCAGCTCACCAGGGACCTGGGGGGAGACCCAGTACTTC.

The rearrangement joins TRBV28 to TRBJ2-3; D call uncertain. The germline V and J ends were trimmed by 0 bases and 0 bases, with 13 bases remaining between them. Germline CDR1 and CDR2: MDHEN and SYDVKM. The length of the CDR3 is 17 residues. CDR3 in amino acids: CASSLWVLGTSTDTQYF. The CDR3 DNA sequence: TGTGCCAGCAGTTTATGGGTTTTGGGCACTAGCACAGATACGCAGTATTTT.

The chain uses TRBV19 and TRBJ1-1, with D unclear. Trimming took 3 bases from V and 0 from J, leaving 11 bases between them. In germline, CDR1 is LNHDA, CDR2 SQIVND (reference sequence). CDR3 length: 15 amino acids. The CDR3 is CASSITFPLNTEAFF. CDR3 DNA: TGTGCCAGTAGTATTACGTTCCCACTGAACACTGAAGCTTTCTTT.